The clone carrying this TCR beta chain came up a few times. A sample-barcoded 5' primer and a J-beta primer mix were used in a second PCR of roughly 7 to 12 cycles. TCRdb redid the calling of the 5' RACE reads with MiXCR, one entry per CDR3 protein. The data hold some 940,000 distinct CDR3 sequences, with just under 30% observed a single time. The CDR3 loop spans 15 amino acids. Trimming pared 0 bases from V and 4 bases from J, leaving 12 bases between. Germline CDR1 LGHDT, CDR2 YNNKEL (reference sequence). This record comes from a study of blood T cells in healthy people across ages. Separately, the same data were catalogued under a study of T cells of mothers and their children.

The genes are TRBV3-1 and TRBJ2-5; D is perhaps TRBD1 (6 bases). This TCR was sampled from a woman in her thirties or forties in good health. Input material: blood. The CDR3 is CASSQDQGPRETQYF. The DNA for the CDR3 is TGTGCCAGCAGCCAAGACCAGGGGCCCCGAGAGACCCAGTACTTC.